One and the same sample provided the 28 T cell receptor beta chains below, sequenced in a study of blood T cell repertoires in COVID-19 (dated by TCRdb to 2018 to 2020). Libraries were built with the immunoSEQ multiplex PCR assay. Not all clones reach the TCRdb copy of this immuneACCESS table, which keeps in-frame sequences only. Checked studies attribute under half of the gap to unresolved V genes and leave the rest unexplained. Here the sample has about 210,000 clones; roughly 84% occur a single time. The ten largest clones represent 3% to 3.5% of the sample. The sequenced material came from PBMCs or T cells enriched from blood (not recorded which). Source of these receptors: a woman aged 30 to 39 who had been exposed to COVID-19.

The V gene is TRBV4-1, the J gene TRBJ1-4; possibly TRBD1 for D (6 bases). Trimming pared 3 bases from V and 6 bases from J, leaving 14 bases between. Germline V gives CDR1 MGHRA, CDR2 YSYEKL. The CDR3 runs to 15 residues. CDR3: CASSQKGVPYEKLFF. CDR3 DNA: TGCGCCAGCAGCCAGAAGGGGGTCCCGTATGAAAAACTGTTTTTT.

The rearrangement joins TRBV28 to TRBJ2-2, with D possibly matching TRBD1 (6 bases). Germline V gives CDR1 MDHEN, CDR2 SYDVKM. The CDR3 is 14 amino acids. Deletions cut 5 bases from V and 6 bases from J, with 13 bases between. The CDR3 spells CASSIEQGSGELFF. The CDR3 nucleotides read TGTGCCAGCAGTATAGAACAGGGTTCCGGGGAGCTGTTTTTT.

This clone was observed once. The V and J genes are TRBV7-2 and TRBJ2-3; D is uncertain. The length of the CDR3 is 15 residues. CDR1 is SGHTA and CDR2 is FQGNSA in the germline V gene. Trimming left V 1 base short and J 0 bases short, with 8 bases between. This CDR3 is CASSLVGTSTDTQYF. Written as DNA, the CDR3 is TGTGCCAGCAGCTTAGTTGGCACCAGCACAGATACGCAGTATTTT. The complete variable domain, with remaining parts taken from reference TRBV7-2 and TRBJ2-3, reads GAGVSQSPSNKVTEKGKDVELRCDPISGHTALYWYRQSLGQGLEFLIYFQGNSAPDKSGLPSDRFSAERTGGSVSTLTIQRTQQEDSAVYLCASSLVGTSTDTQYFGPGTRLTVL.

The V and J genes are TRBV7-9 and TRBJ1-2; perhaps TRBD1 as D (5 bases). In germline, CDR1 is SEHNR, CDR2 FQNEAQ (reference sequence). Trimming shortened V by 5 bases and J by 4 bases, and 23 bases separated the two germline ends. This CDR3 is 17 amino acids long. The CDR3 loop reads CASSRAVGAPAGYGYTF. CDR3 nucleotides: TGTGCCAGCAGCCGGGCGGTAGGGGCGCCGGCTGGCTATGGCTACACCTTC.

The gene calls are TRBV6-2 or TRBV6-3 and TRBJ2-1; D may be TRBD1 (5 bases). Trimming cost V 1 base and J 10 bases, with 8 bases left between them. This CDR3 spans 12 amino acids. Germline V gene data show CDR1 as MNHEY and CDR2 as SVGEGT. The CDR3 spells CASSYYNREQFF. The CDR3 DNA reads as TGTGCCAGCAGTTACTACAACAGGGAGCAGTTCTTC.

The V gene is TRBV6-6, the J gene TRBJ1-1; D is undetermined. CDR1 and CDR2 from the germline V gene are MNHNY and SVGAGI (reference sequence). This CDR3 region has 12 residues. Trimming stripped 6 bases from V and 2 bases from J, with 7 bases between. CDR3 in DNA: TGTGCCAGCAGCTTCACAAACACTGAAGCTTTCTTT. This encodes CASSFTNTEAFF.

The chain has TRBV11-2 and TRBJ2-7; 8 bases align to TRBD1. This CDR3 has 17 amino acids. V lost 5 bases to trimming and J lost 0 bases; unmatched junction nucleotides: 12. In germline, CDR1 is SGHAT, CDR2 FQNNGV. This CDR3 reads CASSTDPRGTGSYEQYF. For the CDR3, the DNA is TGTGCCAGCAGCACTGACCCCCGCGGGACAGGCTCCTACGAGCAGTACTTC.

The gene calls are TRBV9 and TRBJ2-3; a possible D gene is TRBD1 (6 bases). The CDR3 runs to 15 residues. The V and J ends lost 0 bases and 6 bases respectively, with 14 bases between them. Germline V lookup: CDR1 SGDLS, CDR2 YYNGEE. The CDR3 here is CASSVAVRGWDTQYF. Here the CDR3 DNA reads TGTGCCAGCAGCGTAGCGGTCAGGGGCTGGGATACGCAGTATTTT.

The CDR3 DNA follows: TGTGCCAGCAGCTTAAGTTCGTCGGCAGGATCACCCCTCCACTTT. Its protein is CASSLSSSAGSPLHF. The J gene is TRBJ1-6, the V gene TRBV7-2; unclear D gene. The ends were cut back, 2 bases at V and 10 bases at J, with 15 bases in the middle. Germline CDR1 SGHTA, CDR2 FQGNSA. The CDR3 has 15 residues.

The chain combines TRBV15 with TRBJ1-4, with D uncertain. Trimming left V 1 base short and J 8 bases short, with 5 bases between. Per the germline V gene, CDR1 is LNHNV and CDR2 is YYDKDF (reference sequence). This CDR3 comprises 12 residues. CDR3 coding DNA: TGTGCCACCAGCAGAGTGAGGGAAAAACTGTTTTTT. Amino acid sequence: CATSRVREKLFF.

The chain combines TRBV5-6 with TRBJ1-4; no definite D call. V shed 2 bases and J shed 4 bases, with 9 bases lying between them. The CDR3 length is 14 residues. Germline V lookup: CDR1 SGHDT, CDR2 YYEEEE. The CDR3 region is CASSFVGNNEKLFF. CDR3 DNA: TGTGCCAGCAGCTTCGTTGGCAATAATGAAAAACTGTTTTTT.

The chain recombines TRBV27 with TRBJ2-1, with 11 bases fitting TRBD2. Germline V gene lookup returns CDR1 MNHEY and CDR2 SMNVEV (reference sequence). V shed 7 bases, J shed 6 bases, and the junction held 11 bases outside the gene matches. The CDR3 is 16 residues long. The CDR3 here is CASMFLAGGPGNEQFF. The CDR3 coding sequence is TGTGCCAGCATGTTCTTAGCGGGGGGGCCCGGCAATGAGCAGTTCTTC.

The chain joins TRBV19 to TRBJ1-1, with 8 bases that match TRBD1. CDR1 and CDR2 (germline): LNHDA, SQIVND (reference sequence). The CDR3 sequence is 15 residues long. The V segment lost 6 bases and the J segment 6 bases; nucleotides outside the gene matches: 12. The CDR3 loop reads CASSPGQGMTAEAFF. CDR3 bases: TGTGCCAGTAGCCCCGGACAGGGTATGACGGCTGAAGCTTTCTTT.

CDR3 in amino acids: CASSFGSGEPDTQYF. CDR3 nucleotide sequence: TGTGCCAGCAGCTTTGGCAGCGGGGAGCCAGATACGCAGTATTTT. The V gene is TRBV5-5, the J gene TRBJ2-3, with TRBD2 identical over 7 bases. This CDR3 is built from 15 residues. Unmatched junction bases numbered 7, after V lost 2 bases and J lost 4 bases. Germline V CDR1 and CDR2: SGHKS, YYEKEE (reference sequence).

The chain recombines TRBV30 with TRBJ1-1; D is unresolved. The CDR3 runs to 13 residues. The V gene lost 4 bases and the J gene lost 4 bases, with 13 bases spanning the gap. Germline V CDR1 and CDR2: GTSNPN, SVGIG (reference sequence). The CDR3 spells CAWTRGNPTEAFF. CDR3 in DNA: TGTGCCTGGACTCGAGGCAATCCCACTGAAGCTTTCTTT.

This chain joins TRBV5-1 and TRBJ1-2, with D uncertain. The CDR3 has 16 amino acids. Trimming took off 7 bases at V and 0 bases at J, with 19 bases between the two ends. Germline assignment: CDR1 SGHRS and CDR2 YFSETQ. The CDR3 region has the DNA TGCGCCAGCCAGCCGACGGGTGGAGGAGCTAACTATGGCTACACCTTC. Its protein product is CASQPTGGGANYGYTF.

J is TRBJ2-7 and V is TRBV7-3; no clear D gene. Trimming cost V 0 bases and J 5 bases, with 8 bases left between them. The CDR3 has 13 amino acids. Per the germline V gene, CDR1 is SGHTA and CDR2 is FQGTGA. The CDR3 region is CASSLTARHEQYF. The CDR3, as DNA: TGTGCCAGCAGCTTAACGGCCAGGCACGAGCAGTACTTC.

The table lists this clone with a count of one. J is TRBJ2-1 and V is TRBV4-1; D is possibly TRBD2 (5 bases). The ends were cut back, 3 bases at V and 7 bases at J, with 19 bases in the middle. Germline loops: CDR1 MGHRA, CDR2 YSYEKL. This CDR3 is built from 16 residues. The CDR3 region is CASSHPRRSSGNEQFF. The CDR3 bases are TGCGCCAGCAGCCACCCGCGGCGGTCGTCGGGAAATGAGCAGTTCTTC.

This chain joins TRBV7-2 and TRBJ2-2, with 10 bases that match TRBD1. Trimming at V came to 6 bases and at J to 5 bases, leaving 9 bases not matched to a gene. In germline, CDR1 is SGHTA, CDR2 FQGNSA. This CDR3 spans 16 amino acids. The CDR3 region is CASSKTGGAWTGELFF. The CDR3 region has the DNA TGTGCCAGCAGTAAGACAGGGGGCGCTTGGACCGGGGAGCTGTTTTTT.

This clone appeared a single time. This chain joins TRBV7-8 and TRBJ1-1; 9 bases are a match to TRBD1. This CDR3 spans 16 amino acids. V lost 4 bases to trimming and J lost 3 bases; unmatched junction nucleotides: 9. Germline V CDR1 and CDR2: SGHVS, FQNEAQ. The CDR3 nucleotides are TGTGCCAGCAGCTCACGACAGGGGGTGTGGGACACTGAAGCTTTCTTT. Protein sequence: CASSSRQGVWDTEAFF. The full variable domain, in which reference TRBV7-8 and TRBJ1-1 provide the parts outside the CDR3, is GAGVSQSPRYKVAKRGQDVALRCDPISGHVSLFWYQQALGQGPEFLTYFQNEAQLDKSGLPSDRFFAERPEGSVSTLKIQRTQQEDSAVYLCASSSRQGVWDTEAFFGQGTRLTVV.

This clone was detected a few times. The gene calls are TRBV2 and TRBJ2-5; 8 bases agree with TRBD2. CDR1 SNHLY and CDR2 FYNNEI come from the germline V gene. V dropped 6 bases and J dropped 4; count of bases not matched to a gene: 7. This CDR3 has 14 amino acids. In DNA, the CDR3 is TGTGCCAGCAGCGACATAGCGGGGTCAGAGACCCAGTACTTC. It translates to CASSDIAGSETQYF. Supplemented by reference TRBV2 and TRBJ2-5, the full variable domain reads EPEVTQTPSHQVTQMGQEVILRCVPISNHLYFYWYRQILGQKVEFLVSFYNNEISEKSEIFDDQFSVERPDGSNFTLKIRSTKLEDSAMYFCASSDIAGSETQYFGPGTRLLVL.

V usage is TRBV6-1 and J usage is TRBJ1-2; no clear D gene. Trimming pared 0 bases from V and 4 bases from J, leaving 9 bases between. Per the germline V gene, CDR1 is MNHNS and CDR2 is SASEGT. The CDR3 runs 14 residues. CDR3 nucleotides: TGTGCCAGCAGTGAAGCGGAACAGCTCTATGGCTACACCTTC. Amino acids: CASSEAEQLYGYTF.

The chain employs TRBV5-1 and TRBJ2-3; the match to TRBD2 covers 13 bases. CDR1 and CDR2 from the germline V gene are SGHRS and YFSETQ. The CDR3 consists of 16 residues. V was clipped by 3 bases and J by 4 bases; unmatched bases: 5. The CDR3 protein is CASSSGLAGDSDTQYF. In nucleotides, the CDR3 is TGCGCCAGCAGCTCCGGACTAGCGGGGGACTCAGATACGCAGTATTTT.

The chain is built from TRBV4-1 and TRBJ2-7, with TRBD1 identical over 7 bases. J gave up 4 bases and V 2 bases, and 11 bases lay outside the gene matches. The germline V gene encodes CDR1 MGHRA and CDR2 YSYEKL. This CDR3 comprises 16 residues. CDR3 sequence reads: CASSQLLTTGHYEQYF. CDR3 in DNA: TGCGCCAGCAGCCAACTTTTAACGACAGGGCATTACGAGCAGTACTTC.

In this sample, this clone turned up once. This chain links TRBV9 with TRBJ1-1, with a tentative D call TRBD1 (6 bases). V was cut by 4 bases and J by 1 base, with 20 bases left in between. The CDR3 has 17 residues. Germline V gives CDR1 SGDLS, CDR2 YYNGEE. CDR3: CASSYLKTGLGNTEAFF. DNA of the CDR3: TGTGCCAGCAGCTACCTTAAAACAGGGCTCGGGAACACTGAAGCTTTCTTT.

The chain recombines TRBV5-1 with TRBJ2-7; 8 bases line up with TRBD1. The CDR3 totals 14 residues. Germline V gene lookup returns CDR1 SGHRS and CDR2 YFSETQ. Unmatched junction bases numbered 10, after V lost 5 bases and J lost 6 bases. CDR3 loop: CASSLETGVAEQYF. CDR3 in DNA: TGCGCCAGCAGTCTGGAGACAGGGGTGGCCGAGCAGTACTTC.

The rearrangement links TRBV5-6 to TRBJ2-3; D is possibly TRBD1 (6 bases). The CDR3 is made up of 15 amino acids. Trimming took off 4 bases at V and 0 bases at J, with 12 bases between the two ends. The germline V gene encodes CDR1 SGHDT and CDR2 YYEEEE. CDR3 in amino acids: CASSHDRQSTDTQYF. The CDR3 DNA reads TGTGCCAGCAGCCACGACAGGCAGAGCACAGATACGCAGTATTTT.

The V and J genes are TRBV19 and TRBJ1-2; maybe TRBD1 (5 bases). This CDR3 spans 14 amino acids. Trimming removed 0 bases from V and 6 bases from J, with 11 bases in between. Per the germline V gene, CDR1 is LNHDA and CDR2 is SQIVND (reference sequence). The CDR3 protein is CASSIDLSGDGYTF. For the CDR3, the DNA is TGTGCCAGTAGTATAGATCTCTCGGGGGATGGCTACACCTTC.